This TCR beta chain is from a study of blood T cell repertoires in COVID-19. Study-wide context: Spain, Italy and the United States supplied samples that represented acute and convalescent COVID-19.

Using immunoSEQ multiplex PCR, the repertoire was profiled, and TCRdb retains in-frame clones only, with some absent. The sample carries 180,000 or so clones, nearly 90% recorded once. This CDR3 comprises 15 residues. The V gene end was trimmed by 6 bases and the J gene end by 0 bases; junction bases not matched to a gene: 7. Germline V gene sequence: CDR1 LNHDA, CDR2 SQIVND (reference sequence). Material: PBMCs or T cells enriched from blood (not recorded which). The receptor's source is a woman in her thirties or forties with acute COVID-19. J is TRBJ2-7 and V is TRBV19; the match to TRBD1 covers 8 bases. The CDR3 spells CASSSGTGSSYEQYF. The CDR3 DNA sequence: TGTGCCAGTAGCTCCGGGACAGGCAGCTCCTACGAGCAGTACTTC.